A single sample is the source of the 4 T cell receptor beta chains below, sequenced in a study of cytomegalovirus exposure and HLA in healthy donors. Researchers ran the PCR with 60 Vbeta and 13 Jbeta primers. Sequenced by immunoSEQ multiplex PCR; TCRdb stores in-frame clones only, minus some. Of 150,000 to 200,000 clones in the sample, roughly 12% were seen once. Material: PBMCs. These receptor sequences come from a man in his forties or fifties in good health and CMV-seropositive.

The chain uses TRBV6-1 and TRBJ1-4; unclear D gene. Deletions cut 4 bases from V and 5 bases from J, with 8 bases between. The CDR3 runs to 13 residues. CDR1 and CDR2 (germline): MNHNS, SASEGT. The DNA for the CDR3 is TGTGCCAGCAGTGGTGTGACAAATGAAAAACTGTTTTTT. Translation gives CASSGVTNEKLFF.

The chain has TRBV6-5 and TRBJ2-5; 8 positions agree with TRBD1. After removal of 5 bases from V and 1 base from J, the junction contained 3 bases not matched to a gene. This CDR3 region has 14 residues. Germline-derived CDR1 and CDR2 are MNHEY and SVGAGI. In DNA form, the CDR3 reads TGTGCCAGCAGTCCAGACAGGGGCCAAGAGACCCAGTACTTC. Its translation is CASSPDRGQETQYF.

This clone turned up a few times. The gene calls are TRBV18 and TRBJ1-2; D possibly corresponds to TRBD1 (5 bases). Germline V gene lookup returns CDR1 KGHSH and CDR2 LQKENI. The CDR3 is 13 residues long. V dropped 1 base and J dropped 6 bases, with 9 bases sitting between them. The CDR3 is CASSPRPGDGYTF. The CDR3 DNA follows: TGTGCCAGCTCACCACGACCGGGGGATGGCTACACCTTC.

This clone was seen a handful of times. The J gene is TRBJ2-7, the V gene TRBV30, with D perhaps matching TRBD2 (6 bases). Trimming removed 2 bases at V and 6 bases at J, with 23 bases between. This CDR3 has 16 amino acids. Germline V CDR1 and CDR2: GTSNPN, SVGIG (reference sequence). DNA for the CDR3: TGTGCCTGGAGTCTGTTGGGAGGATCCTCCCTGGGCGAGCAGTACTTC. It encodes CAWSLLGGSSLGEQYF.